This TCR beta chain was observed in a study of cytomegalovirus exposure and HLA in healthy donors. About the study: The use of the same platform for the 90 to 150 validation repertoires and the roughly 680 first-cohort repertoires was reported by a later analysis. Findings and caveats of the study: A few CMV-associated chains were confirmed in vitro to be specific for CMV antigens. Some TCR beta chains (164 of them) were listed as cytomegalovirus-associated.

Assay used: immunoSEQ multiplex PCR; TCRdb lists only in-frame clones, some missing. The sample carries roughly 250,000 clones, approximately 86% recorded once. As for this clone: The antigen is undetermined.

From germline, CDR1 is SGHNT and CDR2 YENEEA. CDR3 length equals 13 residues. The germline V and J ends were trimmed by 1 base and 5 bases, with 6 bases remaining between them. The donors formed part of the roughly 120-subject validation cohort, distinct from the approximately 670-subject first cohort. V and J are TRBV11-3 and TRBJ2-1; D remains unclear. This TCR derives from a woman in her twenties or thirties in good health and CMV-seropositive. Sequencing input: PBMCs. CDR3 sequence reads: CASSLATNNEQFF. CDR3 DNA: TGTGCCAGCAGCTTAGCGACAAACAATGAGCAGTTCTTC.